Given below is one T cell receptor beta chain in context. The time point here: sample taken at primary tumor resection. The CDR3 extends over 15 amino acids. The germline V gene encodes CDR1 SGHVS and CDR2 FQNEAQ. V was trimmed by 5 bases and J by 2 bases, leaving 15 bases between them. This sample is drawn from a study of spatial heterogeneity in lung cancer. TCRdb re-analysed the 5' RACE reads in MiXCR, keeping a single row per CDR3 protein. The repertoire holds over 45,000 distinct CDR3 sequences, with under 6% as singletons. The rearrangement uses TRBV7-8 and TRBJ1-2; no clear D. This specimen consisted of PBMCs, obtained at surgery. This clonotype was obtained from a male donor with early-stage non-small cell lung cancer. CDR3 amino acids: CASSRDYQPNYGYTF. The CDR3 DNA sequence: TGTGCCAGCAGCCGCGACTATCAGCCGAACTATGGCTACACCTTC.